These 12 T cell receptor beta chains were sequenced from one sample in a study of radiotherapy plus CTLA-4 blockade in lung cancer. Using immunoSEQ multiplex PCR, the repertoire was profiled, and TCRdb retains in-frame clones only, with some absent. Counted here are 100,000 or so clones, under 85% occurring once; the ten biggest clones make up roughly 15%. The sequencing used peripheral blood, collected from a patient treated with radiotherapy plus ipilimumab. All receptors come from a human donor with non-small cell lung cancer that progressed on radiotherapy plus ipilimumab.

This sequence joins TRBV11-3 and TRBJ2-1, with a tentative D call TRBD1 (6 bases). This CDR3 is 13 amino acids long. Germline-derived CDR1 and CDR2 are SGHNT and YENEEA. V lost 6 bases and J 7 bases, leaving 13 bases between the germline ends. The CDR3 is CASSPTGLNEQFF. The CDR3 DNA sequence: TGTGCCAGCAGTCCCACAGGGCTGAATGAGCAGTTCTTC. Full variable domain (rest looked up from reference TRBV11-3 and TRBJ2-1): EAGVVQSPRYKIIEKKQPVAFWCNPISGHNTLYWYLQNLGQGPELLIRYENEEAVDDSQLPKDRFSAERLKGVDSTLKIQPAELGDSAVYLCASSPTGLNEQFFGPGTRLTVL.

In this sample, this clone turned up once. This sequence joins TRBV6-1 and TRBJ1-6; D call uncertain. Trimming took off 2 bases at V and 4 bases at J, with 15 bases between the two ends. The CDR3 totals 17 residues. From germline, CDR1 is MNHNS and CDR2 SASEGT. In DNA form, the CDR3 reads TGTGCCAGCAGTGAAAAATCGTCCTCTTCTTATAATTCACCCCTCCACTTT. It specifies CASSEKSSSSYNSPLHF.

This clone was observed a few times. The chain recombines TRBV5-1 with TRBJ1-2; no clear D. Germline V lookup: CDR1 SGHRS, CDR2 YFSETQ. V lost 4 bases and J lost 4, with 26 bases in between. This CDR3 is built from 18 residues. CDR3 amino acids: CASSPVRAAGVQIYGYTF. CDR3 nucleotide sequence: TGCGCCAGCAGCCCCGTCCGGGCTGCTGGCGTTCAAATCTATGGCTACACCTTC.

The V and J genes are TRBV19 and TRBJ2-7; D may be TRBD1 or TRBD2 (5 bases each). Looked up from germline, CDR1 is LNHDA and CDR2 is SQIVND (reference sequence). CDR3 length: 13 residues. Trimming removed 3 bases at V and 3 bases at J, with 9 bases between. DNA for the CDR3: TGTGCCAGTAGTATTGGGACCATCTACGAGCAGTACTTC. The encoded protein is CASSIGTIYEQYF.

V and J are TRBV5-1 and TRBJ1-6; 7 nucleotides match TRBD1. There are 13 residues in the CDR3. V lost 7 bases and J lost 6; bases outside the gene matches: 4. Germline-derived CDR1 and CDR2 are SGHRS and YFSETQ. In DNA, the CDR3 is TGCGCCAGCTGCCGGGACAGTAATTCACCCCTCCACTTT. Amino acids: CASCRDSNSPLHF.

The gene calls are TRBV5-1 and TRBJ1-6; D is unresolved. Trimming took off 4 bases at V and 10 bases at J, with 15 bases between the two ends. The CDR3 is made up of 14 amino acids. Germline values: CDR1 SGHRS, CDR2 YFSETQ. CDR3 region: CASSPELERSPLHF. CDR3 sequence (DNA): TGCGCCAGCAGCCCAGAACTAGAAAGGTCACCCCTCCACTTT.

This clone was recorded only once. This sequence joins TRBV2 and TRBJ1-2, with D tentatively TRBD1 (5 bases). Trimming shortened V by 2 bases and J by 2 bases, and 6 bases separated the two germline ends. Germline values: CDR1 SNHLY, CDR2 FYNNEI. The CDR3 extends over 13 amino acids. The CDR3 nucleotides read TGTGCCAGCAGTGAATGGGGGAACTATGGCTACACCTTC. This sequence encodes CASSEWGNYGYTF.

The chain couples TRBV30 to TRBJ2-3; 8 nucleotides align to TRBD2. The germline gives CDR1 GTSNPN, CDR2 SVGIG (reference sequence). The CDR3 sequence is 15 residues long. J was trimmed by 2 bases and V by 0 bases; bases with no gene match: 4. Here the CDR3 reads CAWSVSSGNTDTQYF. The CDR3 nucleotides are TGTGCCTGGAGTGTTAGTAGCGGGAACACAGATACGCAGTATTTT.

The CDR3 DNA reads as TGTGCCAGCAGTTCCCGGGGCTACGAGCAGTACTTC. Translated: CASSSRGYEQYF. The chain carries TRBV27 and TRBJ2-7; D is perhaps TRBD2 (5 bases). The germline V gene encodes CDR1 MNHEY and CDR2 SMNVEV (reference sequence). Trimming took 4 bases from V and 3 from J, leaving 7 bases between them. The CDR3 is made up of 12 amino acids.

V and J are TRBV27 and TRBJ1-1, with TRBD1 matching over 7 bases. The CDR3 runs to 14 residues. The germline CDR1 and CDR2 sequences are MNHEY and SMNVEV (reference sequence). J gave up 6 bases and V 7 bases, and 11 bases lay outside the gene matches. The CDR3 DNA is TGTGCCAGCAACCCCTTGACAGGGTCCGCTGAAGCTTTCTTT. This translates into CASNPLTGSAEAFF.

This sequence joins TRBV7-2 and TRBJ2-7; TRBD2 aligns across 12 bases. The CDR3 runs 19 residues. From germline, CDR1 is SGHTA and CDR2 FQGNSA. J lost 0 bases, V lost 5 bases, and 14 bases had no gene match. Here the CDR3 DNA reads TGTGCCAGCAGCCTCCGGGCTAGCGGGAGGGCCGAGTCCTCCTACGAGCAGTACTTC. Residues: CASSLRASGRAESSYEQYF.

This sequence joins TRBV6-5 and TRBJ2-7, with 9 positions matching TRBD2. This CDR3 has 15 amino acids. The ends lost 0 bases at V and 9 bases at J; junction bases unmatched: 9. Germline V gives CDR1 MNHEY, CDR2 SVGAGI. The CDR3 DNA is TGTGCCAGCAGTTACTCGCTCTTAGCGGGAGAAGGGCAGTACTTC. Protein: CASSYSLLAGEGQYF.